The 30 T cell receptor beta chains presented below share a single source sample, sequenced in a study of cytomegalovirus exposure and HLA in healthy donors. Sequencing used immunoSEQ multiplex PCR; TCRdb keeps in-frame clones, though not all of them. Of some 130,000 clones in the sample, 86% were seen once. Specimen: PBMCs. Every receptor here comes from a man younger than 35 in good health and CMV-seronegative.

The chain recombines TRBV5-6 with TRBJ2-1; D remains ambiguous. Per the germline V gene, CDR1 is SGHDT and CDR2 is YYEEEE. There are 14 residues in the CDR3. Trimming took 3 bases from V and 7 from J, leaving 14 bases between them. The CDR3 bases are TGTGCCAGCAGCTCGATACCCGCCGGGAATGAGCAGTTCTTC. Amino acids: CASSSIPAGNEQFF.

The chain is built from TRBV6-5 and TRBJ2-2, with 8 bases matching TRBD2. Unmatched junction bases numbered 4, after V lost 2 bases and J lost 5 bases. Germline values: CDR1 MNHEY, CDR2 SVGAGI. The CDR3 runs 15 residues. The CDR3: CASSYRTSWTGELFF. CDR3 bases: TGTGCCAGCAGTTACCGGACTAGCTGGACCGGGGAGCTGTTTTTT.

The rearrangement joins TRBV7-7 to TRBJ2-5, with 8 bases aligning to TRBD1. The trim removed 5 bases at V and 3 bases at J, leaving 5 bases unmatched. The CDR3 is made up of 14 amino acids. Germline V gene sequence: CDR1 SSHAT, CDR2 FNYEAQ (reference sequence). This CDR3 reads CASSPTTGEETQYF. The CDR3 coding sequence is TGTGCCAGCAGCCCGACGACAGGGGAAGAGACCCAGTACTTC.

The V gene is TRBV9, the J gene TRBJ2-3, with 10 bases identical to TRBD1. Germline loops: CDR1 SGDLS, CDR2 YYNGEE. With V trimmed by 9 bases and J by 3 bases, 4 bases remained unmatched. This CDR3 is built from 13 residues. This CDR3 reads CAIADRGTDTQYF. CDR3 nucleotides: TGTGCCATCGCGGACAGGGGGACAGATACGCAGTATTTT.

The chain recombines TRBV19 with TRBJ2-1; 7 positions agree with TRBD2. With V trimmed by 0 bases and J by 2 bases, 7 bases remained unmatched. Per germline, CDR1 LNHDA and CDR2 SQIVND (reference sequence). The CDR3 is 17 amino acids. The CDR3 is CASSIDWTSQTYNEQFF. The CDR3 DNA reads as TGTGCCAGTAGTATAGATTGGACTAGTCAAACCTACAATGAGCAGTTCTTC.

CDR3 amino acids: CASKLGGAYEQYF. The CDR3, as DNA: TGTGCCAGCAAGTTAGGCGGAGCCTACGAGCAGTACTTC. The chain uses TRBV7-9 and TRBJ2-7; D is ambiguous. V lost 7 bases and J lost 2, with 12 bases in between. CDR1 is SEHNR, CDR2 FQNEAQ, per germline (reference sequence). The CDR3 is 13 residues long.

The CDR3 sequence is CASSAQGHPYEQYF. The CDR3 DNA is TGTGCCAGCAGCGCCCAGGGACATCCCTACGAGCAGTACTTC. This chain joins TRBV9 and TRBJ2-7, with D perhaps matching TRBD1 (6 bases). This CDR3 is 14 amino acids long. Germline V CDR1 and CDR2: SGDLS, YYNGEE. V dropped 3 bases and J dropped 2 bases, with 12 bases sitting between them.

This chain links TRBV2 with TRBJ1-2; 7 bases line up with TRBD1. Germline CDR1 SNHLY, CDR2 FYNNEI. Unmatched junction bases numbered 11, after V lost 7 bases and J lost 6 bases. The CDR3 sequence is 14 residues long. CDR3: CASTWGQTLDGYTF. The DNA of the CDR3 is TGTGCCAGCACCTGGGGACAGACCCTAGATGGCTACACCTTC.

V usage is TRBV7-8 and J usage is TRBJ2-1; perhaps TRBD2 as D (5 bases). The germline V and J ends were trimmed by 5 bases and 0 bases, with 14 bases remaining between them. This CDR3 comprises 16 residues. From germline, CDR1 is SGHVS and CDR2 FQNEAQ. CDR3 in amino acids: CASSPWTESSYNEQFF. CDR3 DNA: TGTGCCAGCAGCCCATGGACTGAAAGCTCCTACAATGAGCAGTTCTTC. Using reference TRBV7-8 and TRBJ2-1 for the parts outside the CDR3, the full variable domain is GAGVSQSPRYKVAKRGQDVALRCDPISGHVSLFWYQQALGQGPEFLTYFQNEAQLDKSGLPSDRFFAERPEGSVSTLKIQRTQQEDSAVYLCASSPWTESSYNEQFFGPGTRLTVL.

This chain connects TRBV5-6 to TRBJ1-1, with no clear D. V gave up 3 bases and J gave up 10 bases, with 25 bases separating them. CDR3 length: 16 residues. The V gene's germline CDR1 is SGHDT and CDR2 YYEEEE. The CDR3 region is CASSSEAGMGELGAFF. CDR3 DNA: TGTGCCAGCAGCTCGGAGGCAGGAATGGGTGAGTTAGGAGCTTTCTTT. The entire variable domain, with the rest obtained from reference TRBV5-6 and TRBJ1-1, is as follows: DAGVTQSPTHLIKTRGQQVTLRCSPKSGHDTVSWYQQALGQGPQFIFQYYEEEERQRGNFPDRFSGHQFPNYSSELNVNALLLGDSALYLCASSSEAGMGELGAFFGQGTRLTVV.

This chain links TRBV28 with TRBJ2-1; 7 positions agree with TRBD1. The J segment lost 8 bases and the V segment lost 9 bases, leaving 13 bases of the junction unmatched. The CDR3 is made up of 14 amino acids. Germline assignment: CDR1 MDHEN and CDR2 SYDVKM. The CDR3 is CASLLTGMGDEQFF. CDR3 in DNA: TGTGCCAGTTTACTGACAGGGATGGGCGATGAGCAGTTCTTC.

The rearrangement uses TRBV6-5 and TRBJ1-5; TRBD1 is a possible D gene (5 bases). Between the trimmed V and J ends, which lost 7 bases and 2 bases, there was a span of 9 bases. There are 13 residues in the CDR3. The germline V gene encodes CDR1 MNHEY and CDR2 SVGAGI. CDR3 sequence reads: CASTRGRNQPQHF. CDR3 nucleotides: TGTGCCAGCACAAGGGGCCGCAATCAGCCCCAGCATTTT.

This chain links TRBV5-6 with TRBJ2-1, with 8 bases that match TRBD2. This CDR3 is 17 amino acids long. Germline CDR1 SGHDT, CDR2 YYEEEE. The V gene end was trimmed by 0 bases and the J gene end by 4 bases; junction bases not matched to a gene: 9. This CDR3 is CASSLEGGGRIYNEQFF. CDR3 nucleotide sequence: TGTGCCAGCAGCTTGGAGGGCGGGGGGAGGATTTACAATGAGCAGTTCTTC. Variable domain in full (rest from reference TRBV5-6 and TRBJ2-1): DAGVTQSPTHLIKTRGQQVTLRCSPKSGHDTVSWYQQALGQGPQFIFQYYEEEERQRGNFPDRFSGHQFPNYSSELNVNALLLGDSALYLCASSLEGGGRIYNEQFFGPGTRLTVL.

CDR3: CASSAEQGLFYTEAFF. For the CDR3, the DNA is TGTGCCAGCAGCGCCGAACAGGGGCTGTTTTATACTGAAGCTTTCTTT. The chain employs TRBV7-2 and TRBJ1-1, with TRBD1 matching 7 bases. CDR3 length equals 16 residues. Germline V lookup: CDR1 SGHTA, CDR2 FQGNSA. V lost 5 bases, J lost 5 bases, and 14 bases stayed unmatched.

The CDR3 nucleotides are TGTGCCAGCAGCTTAAGTTCGGCAGGTCACACTGAAGCTTTCTTT. It codes for CASSLSSAGHTEAFF. The chain carries TRBV7-2 and TRBJ1-1; no definite D call. Trimming took 2 bases from V and 3 from J, leaving 13 bases between them. The V gene's germline CDR1 is SGHTA and CDR2 FQGNSA. The CDR3 loop spans 15 amino acids. Full variable domain (outside the CDR3, taken from reference TRBV7-2 and TRBJ1-1): GAGVSQSPSNKVTEKGKDVELRCDPISGHTALYWYRQSLGQGLEFLIYFQGNSAPDKSGLPSDRFSAERTGGSVSTLTIQRTQQEDSAVYLCASSLSSAGHTEAFFGQGTRLTVV.

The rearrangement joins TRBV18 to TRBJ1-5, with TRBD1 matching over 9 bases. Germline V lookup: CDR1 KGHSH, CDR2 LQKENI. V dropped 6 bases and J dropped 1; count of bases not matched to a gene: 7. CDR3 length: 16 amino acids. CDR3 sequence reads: CASSMTGGRSNQPQHF. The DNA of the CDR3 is TGTGCCAGCTCTATGACAGGGGGAAGGAGCAATCAGCCCCAGCATTTT.

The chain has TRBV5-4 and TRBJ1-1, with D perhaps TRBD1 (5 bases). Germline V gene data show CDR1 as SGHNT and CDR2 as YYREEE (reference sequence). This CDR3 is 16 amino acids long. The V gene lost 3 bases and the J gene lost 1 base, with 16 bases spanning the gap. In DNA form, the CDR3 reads TGTGCCAGCAGCTGGGGGAGGCCCGGGGCGAACACTGAAGCTTTCTTT. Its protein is CASSWGRPGANTEAFF. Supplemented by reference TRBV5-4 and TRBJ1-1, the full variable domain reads ETGVTQSPTHLIKTRGQQVTLRCSSQSGHNTVSWYQQALGQGPQFIFQYYREEENGRGNFPPRFSGLQFPNYSSELNVNALELDDSALYLCASSWGRPGANTEAFFGQGTRLTVV.

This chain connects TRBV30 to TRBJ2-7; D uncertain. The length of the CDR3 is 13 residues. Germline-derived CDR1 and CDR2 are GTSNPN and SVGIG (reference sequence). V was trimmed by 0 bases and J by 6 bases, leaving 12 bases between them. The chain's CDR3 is CAWSVQADLEQYF. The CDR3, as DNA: TGTGCCTGGAGTGTCCAGGCCGACCTCGAGCAGTACTTC. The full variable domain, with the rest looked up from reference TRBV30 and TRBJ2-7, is SQTIHQWPATLVQPVGSPLSLECTVEGTSNPNLYWYRQAAGRGLQLLFYSVGIGQISSEVPQNLSASRPQDRQFILSSKKLLLSDSGFYLCAWSVQADLEQYFGPGTRLTVT.

CDR3 DNA sequence: TGCGCCAGCAGCTGGAGCTACGGGGCCAACGTCCTGACTTTC. It specifies CASSWSYGANVLTF. V usage is TRBV5-1 and J usage is TRBJ2-6; D uncertain. Trimming took off 3 bases at V and 4 bases at J, with 8 bases between the two ends. Germline assignment: CDR1 SGHRS and CDR2 YFSETQ. CDR3 length: 14 amino acids.

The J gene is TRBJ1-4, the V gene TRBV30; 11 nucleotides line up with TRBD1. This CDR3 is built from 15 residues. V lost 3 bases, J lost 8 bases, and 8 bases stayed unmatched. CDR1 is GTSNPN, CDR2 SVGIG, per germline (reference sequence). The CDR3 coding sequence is TGTGCCTGGAGGATCGCCAGGACAGGGGGCGAAAAACTGTTTTTT. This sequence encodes CAWRIARTGGEKLFF.

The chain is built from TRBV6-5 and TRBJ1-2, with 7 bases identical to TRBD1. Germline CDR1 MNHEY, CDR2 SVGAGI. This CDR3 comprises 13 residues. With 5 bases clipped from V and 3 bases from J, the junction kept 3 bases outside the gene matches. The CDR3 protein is CASSPDRYYGYTF. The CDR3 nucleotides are TGTGCCAGCAGTCCGGACAGGTACTATGGCTACACCTTC.

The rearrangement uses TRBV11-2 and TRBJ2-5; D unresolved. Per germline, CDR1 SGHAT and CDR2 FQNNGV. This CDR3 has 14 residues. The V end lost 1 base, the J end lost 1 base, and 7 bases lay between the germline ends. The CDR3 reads CASSLGAPQETQYF. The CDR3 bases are TGTGCCAGCAGCTTAGGGGCGCCCCAAGAGACCCAGTACTTC.

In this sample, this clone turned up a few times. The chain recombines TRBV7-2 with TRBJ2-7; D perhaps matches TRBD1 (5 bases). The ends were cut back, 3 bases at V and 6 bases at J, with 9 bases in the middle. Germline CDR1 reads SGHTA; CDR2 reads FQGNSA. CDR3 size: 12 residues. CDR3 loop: CASSLQGSEQYF. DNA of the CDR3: TGTGCCAGCAGCTTGCAGGGCTCCGAGCAGTACTTC. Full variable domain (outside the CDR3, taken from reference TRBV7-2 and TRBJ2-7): GAGVSQSPSNKVTEKGKDVELRCDPISGHTALYWYRQSLGQGLEFLIYFQGNSAPDKSGLPSDRFSAERTGGSVSTLTIQRTQQEDSAVYLCASSLQGSEQYFGPGTRLTVT.

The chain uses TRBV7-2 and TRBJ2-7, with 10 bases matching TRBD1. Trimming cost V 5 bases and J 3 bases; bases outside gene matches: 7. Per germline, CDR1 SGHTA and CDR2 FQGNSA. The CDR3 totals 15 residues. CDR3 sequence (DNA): TGTGCCAGCAGCGCCCGGACAGGGGGAGGCTACGAGCAGTACTTC. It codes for CASSARTGGGYEQYF. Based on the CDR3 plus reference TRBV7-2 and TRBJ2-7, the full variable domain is GAGVSQSPSNKVTEKGKDVELRCDPISGHTALYWYRQSLGQGLEFLIYFQGNSAPDKSGLPSDRFSAERTGGSVSTLTIQRTQQEDSAVYLCASSARTGGGYEQYFGPGTRLTVT.

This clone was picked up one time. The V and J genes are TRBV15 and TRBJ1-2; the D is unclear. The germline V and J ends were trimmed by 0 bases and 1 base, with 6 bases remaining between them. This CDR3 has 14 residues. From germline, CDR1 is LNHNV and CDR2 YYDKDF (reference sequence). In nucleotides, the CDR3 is TGTGCCACCAGCAGAGATCGGGTTAACTATGGCTACACCTTC. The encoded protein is CATSRDRVNYGYTF.

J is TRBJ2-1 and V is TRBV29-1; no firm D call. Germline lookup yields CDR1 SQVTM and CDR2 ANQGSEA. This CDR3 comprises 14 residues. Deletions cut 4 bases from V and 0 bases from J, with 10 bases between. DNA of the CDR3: TGCAGCGTTGTTCCCACCAGCTCCTACAATGAGCAGTTCTTC. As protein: CSVVPTSSYNEQFF.

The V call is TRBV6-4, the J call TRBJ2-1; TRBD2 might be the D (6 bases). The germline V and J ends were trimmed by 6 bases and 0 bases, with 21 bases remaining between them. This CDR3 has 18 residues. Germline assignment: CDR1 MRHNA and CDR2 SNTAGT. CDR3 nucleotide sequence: TGTGCCAGCAGCCGGTTAGGGTCTAGCGTCGACTCCTACAATGAGCAGTTCTTC. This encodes CASSRLGSSVDSYNEQFF.

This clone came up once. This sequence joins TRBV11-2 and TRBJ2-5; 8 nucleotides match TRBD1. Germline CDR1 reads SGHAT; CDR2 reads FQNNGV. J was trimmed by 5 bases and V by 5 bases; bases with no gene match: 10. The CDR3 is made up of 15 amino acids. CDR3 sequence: CASSGDDRGDETQYF. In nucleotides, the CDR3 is TGTGCCAGCAGCGGAGACGACAGGGGTGACGAGACCCAGTACTTC.

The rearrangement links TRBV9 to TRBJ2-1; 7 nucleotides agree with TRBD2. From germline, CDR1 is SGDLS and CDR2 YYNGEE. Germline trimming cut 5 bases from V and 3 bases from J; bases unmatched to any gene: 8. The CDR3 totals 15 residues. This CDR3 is CASSEGGGSYNEQFF. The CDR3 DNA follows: TGTGCCAGCAGTGAGGGTGGCGGGAGCTACAATGAGCAGTTCTTC.

The CDR3 DNA follows: TGTGCCAGCAGCTTAGCGTGGCAGGGGAACACCGGGGAGCTGTTTTTT. This sequence encodes CASSLAWQGNTGELFF. The rearrangement joins TRBV7-6 to TRBJ2-2, with TRBD1 as a possible D gene (5 bases). CDR3 size: 16 residues. Deletions cut 0 bases from V and 1 base from J, with 9 bases between. Germline V gene data show CDR1 as SGHVS and CDR2 as FNYEAQ.